This T cell receptor beta chain was sequenced in a study of shared clonotypes between healthy human individuals (dated by TCRdb to between 2020 and 2021). In terms of the full investigation: Three men and a couple of women, aged 18 to 49 years, made up the cohort. For each donor, CD4 naive and CD4 memory were each run on three plates, CD8 naive on two plates, and CD8 memory on one plate. To estimate repertoire size and how much clonotypes are shared between individuals, the study performed deep sequencing of blood TCR repertoires from a few healthy adults. To increase sequencing depth and limit assay-specific biases, different laboratories used diverse techniques to prepare libraries and sequence TCR repertoires. Leukapheresis yielded between about 0.9 and 9.5 billion PBMCs per donor.

What the research found in general, with its limitations: Pairwise subsampling indicated that sequencing depth was expected to affect the degree of clonotype sharing among donors. Naive subsets generally had larger estimated clonotype richness than memory subsets. Compared with non-shared clonotypes, the clonotypes found in all four sorted-subset donors had higher generation probabilities. Incomplete sequencing was indicated by rarefaction of sorted-subset datasets, despite the large sequencing depth. The genetic and exposure-history diversity represented was limited by the small number of donors. When a handful of donors were compared, the shared fraction of clonotypes was around 5.1% for naive CD4, roughly 3.4% for naive CD8, 2.3% for memory CD4, and 0.4% for memory CD8. Sampling was restricted to blood, and TCR repertoires in tissues likely differ from the TCR repertoires found in blood.

Using the deep immunoSEQ assay, TCR CDR3 regions were amplified from genomic DNA by multiplex PCR. Extracted genomic DNA from each cell subset was spread evenly across all wells of several immunoSEQ 96-well plates, with each plate serving as a replicate. For sorted subsets, roughly 190 ng of genomic DNA, equivalent to 25,000 to 30,000 T cell genomes, went into each replicate PCR. Purified libraries were measured with a Qubit 3.0 fluorometer, size-checked on a Bioanalyzer 2100, and measured again with the KAPA Library Quantification kit. Every immunoSEQ 96-well plate was sequenced on a dedicated single-read 150-cycle Illumina NextSeq 550 flow cell. The authors' analysis ran thus. Because only junctional sequences without quality scores were contained in the immunoSEQ output, filtering matching that applied to full-length reads could not be performed. To assign V/J genes and CDR3, sequences were annotated against IMGT germline references using PyIR, a Python wrapper for IgBLAST v1.9. Reads were filtered out if the reads had weak V/J assignments (E-value above 1e-6), no CDR3, stop codons, out-of-frame junctions, or ambiguous translated residues. V3J clonotypes were defined as sequences sharing an identical inferred V gene, J gene, and CDR3 amino acid sequence. Percentage overlap between repertoires was computed as shared unique clonotypes divided by the size of the smaller repertoire. Repertoire richness was assessed with RTK rarefaction, the Chao1 estimator, and Recon v2.1 estimates of unobserved clonotypes. OLGA was used to compute generation probabilities for all TCRbeta clonotypes that the gDNA method yielded from four donors. In its TCRdb copy, this immuneACCESS table keeps in-frame sequences only and misses some clones. Where compared with another copy, unresolved V genes explain less than half of these, and the others have no known cause. The D gene and trimming were derived from the DNA, and the V and J assignments and clone size from that table. Within this sample are around 990,000 clones, with 60% to 80% of them counted one time only. Of the sample, 0.7% to 0.95% falls within the top ten clones.

V is trimmed back by 5 bases and J by 0 bases, and the junction contains 7 bases that no gene match accounts for. Its CDR3 holds 15 amino acids, cysteine through phenylalanine. Only the CDR3 region is kept as DNA, spanning 45 bases read in frame from base 1. CDR1 and CDR2, per the germline V gene, are MDHEN and SYDVKM. As concerns this clone: Its cognate antigen has yet to be identified. No much larger clone exists at a distance of one base, and base qualities are not known.

The donors were healthy, HIV-negative adults with no recently reported acute infections or vaccinations. All donors were Caucasian adults living in Nashville, Tennessee, USA. CD4+ T cells were enriched by magnetic negative selection; naive cells were then positively selected on CD45RA, and the negative fraction formed the memory subset. Blood was collected by leukapheresis, and PBMCs were isolated by Ficoll-Histopaque density gradient centrifugation and then cryopreserved in liquid nitrogen vapor phase. Purity and quantity of every magnetically sorted T cell population were checked by analytical flow cytometry. Each sorted fraction had its genomic DNA isolated and then quantified by UV absorbance on a Nanodrop 2000c.

The receptor was isolated from a man aged 18 to 30 in good health. Some clones in this sample may be carry-over from other donors' samples. This chain is built from TRBV28 and TRBJ2-7, and 7 bases in between align with TRBD1. Sequenced input: memory CD4+ T cells from PBMCs. The cell subset or site label corresponds to: CD45RA-negative fraction. CDR3 sequence: CASSLNHRGSYEQYF. The DNA sequence is as follows: TGTGCCAGCAGTCTGAACCACAGGGGCTCCTACGAGCAGTACTTC.